The sequence of this T cell receptor beta chain was determined in a study of blood T cell repertoires in COVID-19. About the research overall: COVID-19 samples collected from the United States, Italy and Spain covered acute and convalescent phases. Sources were T cells, B-cell-depleted T cells, or PBMCs; the material itself was cDNA or gDNA.

The V and J ends lost 5 bases and 3 bases, in that order; junction bases with no gene match: 5. There are 16 residues in the CDR3. From germline, CDR1 is LGHNA and CDR2 YNFKEQ. Generated by immunoSEQ multiplex PCR, the TCRdb table keeps only in-frame clones and is missing some. The sample yields 270,000 or so clones, roughly 89% seen once. The clonotype originates from a woman aged 40-49 years who had recovered from COVID-19. The gene calls are TRBV4-2 and TRBJ2-5, with 14 bases fitting TRBD2. The sample taken for sequencing was peripheral blood. DNA for the CDR3: TGTGCCAGCAGCACTGCGGGACTAGCGGGGGAAGAGACCCAGTACTTC. Translation gives CASSTAGLAGEETQYF.